A single sample is the source of the 20 T cell receptor beta chains below, sequenced in a study of identical twins. A single record per CDR3 protein comes from TCRdb applying MiXCR to the 5' RACE reads. The sample carries roughly 190,000 distinct CDR3 sequences, roughly 15% recorded once. The sample was also linked to a second study, of T cells expressing NK-cell markers.

Sample: CD8+ T cells sorted from blood. The receptors were gathered from a woman between 18 and 30 years old in good health.

This clonotype occurred a few times. This sequence joins TRBV7-9 and TRBJ1-1; D call uncertain. Deletions cut 5 bases from V and 6 bases from J, with 13 bases between. The V gene's germline CDR1 is SEHNR and CDR2 FQNEAQ (reference sequence). The CDR3 covers 13 residues. The CDR3 DNA reads TGTGCCAGCAGCCCGGACGTAGTCGCTGAAGCTTTCTTT. It translates to CASSPDVVAEAFF. The full variable domain, with the rest looked up from reference TRBV7-9 and TRBJ1-1, is DTGVSQNPRHKITKRGQNVTFRCDPISEHNRLYWYRQTLGQGPEFLTYFQNEAQLEKSRLLSDRFSAERPKGSFSTLEIQRTEQGDSAMYLCASSPDVVAEAFFGQGTRLTVV.

J is TRBJ1-5 and V is TRBV6-2 or TRBV6-3; D is uncertain. With 7 bases removed from V and 1 base from J, the gap between germline ends came to 14 bases. Germline V lookup: CDR1 MNHEY, CDR2 SVGEGT. The CDR3 has 15 amino acids. This chain's CDR3 is CASTPSGFSNQPQHF. For the CDR3, the DNA is TGTGCCAGCACCCCGTCCGGGTTCAGCAATCAGCCCCAGCATTTT.

This clonotype was detected a few times. This chain uses TRBV9 with TRBJ2-5; D is undetermined. Germline CDR1 SGDLS, CDR2 YYNGEE. This CDR3 comprises 12 residues. V lost 2 bases to trimming and J lost 0 bases, with 2 bases between them. CDR3 coding DNA: TGTGCCAGCAGCGTTAACCAAGAGACCCAGTACTTC. Amino acids: CASSVNQETQYF.

This clonotype was detected a few times. The CDR3 is CASSYLGRKGYTF. Written as DNA, the CDR3 is TGTGCCAGCAGTTACTTGGGGAGGAAAGGCTACACCTTC. V and J are TRBV6-2 or TRBV6-3 and TRBJ1-2; D remains unclear. Germline V CDR1 and CDR2: MNHEY, SVGEGT. Trimming removed 1 base from V and 8 bases from J, with 11 bases in between. This CDR3 spans 13 amino acids.

This chain joins TRBV7-9 and TRBJ2-7, with D possibly matching TRBD2 (6 bases). The germline V gene encodes CDR1 SEHNR and CDR2 FQNEAQ (reference sequence). The CDR3 has 16 residues. Trimming took off 3 bases at V and 1 base at J, with 16 bases between the two ends. CDR3 nucleotide sequence: TGTGCCAGCAGCTTTGGTGGTGGAGGGAATTCCTACGAGCAGTACTTC. Translated, it gives CASSFGGGGNSYEQYF.

There are a few counts of this clonotype. V gene TRBV7-6 combines with J gene TRBJ2-4, with 7 bases lining up with TRBD1. Germline values: CDR1 SGHVS, CDR2 FNYEAQ. V shed 1 base and J 6 bases; nucleotides not matched to a gene: 3. The CDR3 runs 14 residues. CDR3 sequence reads: CASSLGQGVNIQYF. CDR3 nucleotide sequence: TGTGCCAGCAGCTTAGGGCAGGGGGTAAACATTCAGTACTTC.

The V gene is TRBV9, the J gene TRBJ1-2; tentative D call: TRBD1 (5 bases). This CDR3 region has 14 residues. Germline V lookup: CDR1 SGDLS, CDR2 YYNGEE. With 4 bases removed from V and 4 bases from J, the gap between germline ends came to 14 bases. The CDR3 region has the DNA TGTGCCAGCAGCCCAAATGCGGGGACCTATGGCTACACCTTC. It encodes CASSPNAGTYGYTF. Full variable domain (outside the CDR3, taken from reference TRBV9 and TRBJ1-2): DSGVTQTPKHLITATGQRVTLRCSPRSGDLSVYWYQQSLDQGLQFLIQYYNGEERAKGNILERFSAQQFPDLHSELNLSSLELGDSALYFCASSPNAGTYGYTFGSGTRLTVV.

The gene calls are TRBV20-1 and TRBJ2-3; no clear D gene. CDR3 length: 12 amino acids. The V gene's germline CDR1 is DFQATT and CDR2 SNEGSKA (reference sequence). V was trimmed by 1 base and J by 7 bases, leaving 9 bases between them. CDR3 residues: CSARGATYTQYF. As DNA, the CDR3 is TGCAGTGCTAGAGGGGCAACCTATACGCAGTATTTT.

This chain uses TRBV9 with TRBJ2-7, with a tentative D call TRBD1 (6 bases). This CDR3 is 14 amino acids long. V lost 2 bases and J lost 4, with 13 bases in between. Germline V gene data show CDR1 as SGDLS and CDR2 as YYNGEE. This chain's CDR3 is CASSVGMGAYEQYF. CDR3 DNA: TGTGCCAGCAGCGTGGGGATGGGGGCTTACGAGCAGTACTTC. The variable domain in full, completed from reference TRBV9 and TRBJ2-7, reads DSGVTQTPKHLITATGQRVTLRCSPRSGDLSVYWYQQSLDQGLQFLIQYYNGEERAKGNILERFSAQQFPDLHSELNLSSLELGDSALYFCASSVGMGAYEQYFGPGTRLTVT.

This clonotype has more than one count but fewer than ten. V usage is TRBV27 and J usage is TRBJ2-2; TRBD2 agrees at 9 bases. The CDR3 length is 15 residues. V gave up 1 base and J gave up 4 bases; unmatched junction bases: 1. Germline lookup yields CDR1 MNHEY and CDR2 SMNVEV (reference sequence). Written as DNA, the CDR3 is TGTGCCAGCAGTTTATTGCGGGGGGGCACCGGGGAGCTGTTTTTT. It codes for CASSLLRGGTGELFF.

This clonotype was counted only a few times. CDR3 DNA sequence: TGCGCCAGCATGATGGGCAGGGAAGGCTACACCTTC. Its protein is CASMMGREGYTF. V gene TRBV10-2 combines with J gene TRBJ1-2, with D perhaps TRBD1 (5 bases). From germline, CDR1 is WSHSY and CDR2 SAAADI. CDR3 length equals 12 residues. The V gene lost 7 bases and the J gene lost 8 bases, with 14 bases spanning the gap.

The rearrangement uses TRBV14 and TRBJ2-1; 7 bases agree with TRBD2. The CDR3 loop spans 16 amino acids. V was pared by 3 bases and J by 0 bases, with 5 bases of the junction left unmatched. Germline CDR1 and CDR2: SGHDN and FVKESK. This CDR3 is CASSHVWGGSYNEQFF. DNA for the CDR3: TGTGCCAGCAGCCACGTCTGGGGGGGCTCCTACAATGAGCAGTTCTTC.

DNA for the CDR3: TGTGCCAGTAGTATCGGGGGGATCCATGAGCAGTTCTTC. This encodes CASSIGGIHEQFF. The rearrangement links TRBV19 to TRBJ2-1; TRBD2 agrees at 7 bases. The CDR3 contains 13 residues. V gave up 3 bases and J gave up 8 bases; unmatched junction bases: 4. Germline V gives CDR1 LNHDA, CDR2 SQIVND (reference sequence).

This clonotype was picked up a small number of times. The chain carries TRBV25-1 and TRBJ2-5, with 8 bases fitting TRBD1. This CDR3 has 14 residues. Trimming took 3 bases from V and 5 from J; bases not matched to a gene: 5. Germline V gives CDR1 MGHDK, CDR2 SYGVNS. The chain's CDR3 is CASSDRGLGETQYF. CDR3 DNA sequence: TGTGCCAGCAGTGACAGGGGGCTCGGTGAGACCCAGTACTTC.

This sequence joins TRBV7-9 and TRBJ1-1; no reliable D call. Germline CDR1 and CDR2: SEHNR and FQNEAQ (reference sequence). Trimming took off 1 base at V and 3 bases at J, with 12 bases between the two ends. The CDR3 is 15 residues long. CDR3: CASSLGPSADTEAFF. CDR3 in DNA: TGTGCCAGCAGCTTAGGCCCGAGCGCGGACACTGAAGCTTTCTTT.

The V gene is TRBV25-1, the J gene TRBJ2-7; D is unclear. The CDR3 runs to 14 residues. The V gene's germline CDR1 is MGHDK and CDR2 SYGVNS. The CDR3 protein is CLPQDAASSYEQYF. The CDR3 DNA reads as TGTCTGCCTCAGGATGCGGCGAGCTCCTACGAGCAGTACTTC.

In its sample, this clonotype was seen a few times. The chain uses TRBV27 and TRBJ2-1; possible D gene TRBD2, 5 bases. CDR1 MNHEY and CDR2 SMNVEV come from the germline V gene (reference sequence). This CDR3 has 15 amino acids. The ends were cut back, 1 base at V and 6 bases at J, with 13 bases in the middle. DNA for the CDR3: TGTGCCAGCAGTTTATTTCAGGCGGGCGGCAATGAGCAGTTCTTC. This translates into CASSLFQAGGNEQFF.

This chain links TRBV4-1 with TRBJ1-1; unclear D gene. CDR1 MGHRA and CDR2 YSYEKL come from the germline V gene. CDR3 length equals 13 residues. V lost 0 bases and J lost 6, with 8 bases in between. The CDR3: CASSQDLLAEAFF. The CDR3 region has the DNA TGCGCCAGCAGCCAAGACTTGCTGGCTGAAGCTTTCTTT.

The gene calls are TRBV7-9 and TRBJ2-3, with no clear D. Trimming removed 1 base at V and 7 bases at J, with 9 bases between. The CDR3 covers 13 residues. Germline V gives CDR1 SEHNR, CDR2 FQNEAQ (reference sequence). CDR3 bases: TGTGCCAGCAGCTTAGATACCCTCCATACGCAGTATTTT. Translating gives CASSLDTLHTQYF.

This clonotype was found a few times. The CDR3 sequence: CASSYDRGETQYF. For the CDR3, the DNA is TGTGCCAGCAGTTACGACAGGGGTGAGACCCAGTACTTC. The chain is built from TRBV6-5 and TRBJ2-5; TRBD1 matches at 8 bases. CDR3 length equals 13 residues. J gave up 5 bases and V 2 bases, and 1 base lay outside the gene matches. Germline assignment: CDR1 MNHEY and CDR2 SVGAGI.